These 10 T cell receptor beta chains were sequenced from one sample in a study of blood T cell repertoires in COVID-19. TCRdb's table, derived via immunoSEQ multiplex PCR, lists solely in-frame clones and lacks some. The sample includes around 200,000 clones, about 84% seen only once; the top ten take roughly 7%. Sequenced material: peripheral blood. Every receptor here comes from a human donor in a cohort sampled during active COVID-19.

V gene TRBV6-6 combines with J gene TRBJ1-1; D gene ambiguous. Germline CDR1 and CDR2: MNHNY and SVGAGI (reference sequence). The ends were cut back, 6 bases at V and 8 bases at J, with 16 bases in the middle. This CDR3 is built from 13 residues. CDR3 DNA: TGTGCCAGCAGAAGCCACCTTTCCGGGGAAGCTTTCTTT. Translated: CASRSHLSGEAFF.

The chain recombines TRBV16 with TRBJ1-5; tentative D call: TRBD1 (6 bases). V lost 5 bases and J 3 bases, leaving 11 bases between the germline ends. Germline V lookup: CDR1 KGHSY, CDR2 FQNENV. This CDR3 has 14 amino acids. CDR3 in amino acids: CASSYGQTNQPQHF. The DNA of the CDR3 is TGTGCCAGCAGCTATGGACAGACCAATCAGCCCCAGCATTTT.

This chain connects TRBV27 to TRBJ1-5, with 8 bases that match TRBD1. CDR3 length equals 14 residues. The germline CDR1 and CDR2 sequences are MNHEY and SMNVEV (reference sequence). Losses at the gene ends were 7 bases for V and 6 bases for J; bases not matched to a gene: 8. The CDR3 nucleotides read TGTGCCAGCAAGCAAGGACAGGGTACTCAGCCCCAGCATTTT. Its protein is CASKQGQGTQPQHF.

The rearrangement uses TRBV7-8 and TRBJ1-5; D not certain. Germline CDR1 and CDR2: SGHVS and FQNEAQ. CDR3 length: 13 residues. V was shortened by 2 bases and J by 7 bases, with 9 bases between the two germline ends. The CDR3 here is CASSLTGNQPQHF. The CDR3 nucleotides are TGTGCCAGCAGCTTAACGGGGAACCAGCCCCAGCATTTT. Full variable domain (rest looked up from reference TRBV7-8 and TRBJ1-5): GAGVSQSPRYKVAKRGQDVALRCDPISGHVSLFWYQQALGQGPEFLTYFQNEAQLDKSGLPSDRFFAERPEGSVSTLKIQRTQQEDSAVYLCASSLTGNQPQHFGDGTRLSIL.

The rearrangement joins TRBV5-1 to TRBJ2-1; tentative D call: TRBD1 (6 bases). Germline V lookup: CDR1 SGHRS, CDR2 YFSETQ. V gave up 5 bases and J gave up 5 bases, with 14 bases separating them. The CDR3 runs 14 residues. The CDR3 protein is CASRLLQGNNEQFF. For the CDR3, the DNA is TGCGCCAGCAGGCTCCTACAGGGAAACAATGAGCAGTTCTTC.

Note on this clone: Mismatch with germline at one junction end may stem from a read error. The same CDR3 arises from other DNA sequences in this sample as well. The chain has TRBV5-1 and TRBJ1-2; D possibly corresponds to TRBD1 (5 bases). The CDR3 covers 15 residues. The germline V gene encodes CDR1 SGHRS and CDR2 YFSETQ. The CDR3 DNA reads as TGCGCCAGCAGCTTTGGGGGGATGAGCAACTATGGCTATACCTTC. Its translation: CASSFGGMSNYGYTF.

DNA for the CDR3: TGCGCCAGCAGCCAAAATACAGGGACGAACACTGAAGCTTTCTTT. Translating gives CASSQNTGTNTEAFF. J is TRBJ1-1 and V is TRBV5-1; weak D call: TRBD1 (6 bases). This CDR3 is built from 15 residues. V lost 4 bases to trimming and J lost 1 base, with 14 bases between them. The germline CDR1 and CDR2 sequences are SGHRS and YFSETQ.

Only one count was recorded for this clone. The chain joins TRBV7-6 to TRBJ2-5, with 13 bases lining up with TRBD2. Germline V gene sequence: CDR1 SGHVS, CDR2 FNYEAQ. The V and J ends lost 1 base and 2 bases, in that order; junction bases with no gene match: 1. This CDR3 has 16 residues. CDR3 DNA sequence: TGTGCCAGCAGCTTAGGGGGACTAGCGGGGCAAGAGACCCAGTACTTC. Amino acid sequence: CASSLGGLAGQETQYF.

This rearrangement joins TRBV5-6 to TRBJ1-1, with D possibly being TRBD1 (6 bases). This CDR3 region has 13 residues. Germline CDR1 SGHDT, CDR2 YYEEEE. Between the trimmed V and J ends, which lost 3 bases and 1 base, there was a span of 7 bases. CDR3 sequence reads: CASSWGQNTEAFF. CDR3 sequence (DNA): TGTGCCAGCAGCTGGGGACAGAACACTGAAGCTTTCTTT.

On this clone itself: The sample has other DNA sequences that encode this CDR3 too. The chain couples TRBV12-3 or TRBV12-4 to TRBJ1-1, with unresolved D. V was shortened by 3 bases and J by 0 bases, with 5 bases between the two germline ends. The length of the CDR3 is 13 residues. The CDR3 DNA follows: TGTGCCAGCAGTTTTTATATGAACACTGAAGCTTTCTTT. It is translated as CASSFYMNTEAFF.